The clone carrying this T cell receptor beta chain was observed a few times. Its antigen is not identified. With V trimmed by 7 bases and J by 8 bases, 2 bases remained unmatched. Germline V gene data show CDR1 as LNHDA and CDR2 as SQIVND (reference sequence). The CDR3 runs to 12 residues. These data come from a study of T cell repertoires in cytomegalovirus infection. From the reads, TCRdb called clonotypes with MiXCR, one entry per CDR3 protein. The sample includes about 740,000 distinct CDR3 sequences, approximately 34% of them seen just once. General observations from the study: In two of eight donors, the top clonotype was HLA-C-restricted CMV-specific.

The source of this sequence is a human donor in good health (CMV status not recorded). Some clones in this sample may be carry-over from other donors' samples. The sequencing sample was made of PBMCs. The rearrangement links TRBV19 to TRBJ2-1; 10 bases match TRBD2. The chain's CDR3 is CASTGTSDEQFF. DNA for the CDR3: TGTGCCAGTACAGGGACTAGCGATGAGCAGTTCTTC.